This TCR beta chain is drawn from a study of cytomegalovirus exposure and HLA in healthy donors. Both 60 Vbeta primers and 13 Jbeta primers went into the PCR. Measured with immunoSEQ multiplex PCR; TCRdb has only the in-frame clones, and not every one. Seen in this sample are roughly 140,000 clones; the ten most common clones hold 0.9% to 1%. Study-wide findings and caveats: TCR beta chains numbering some 160 were designated cytomegalovirus-associated. Reports credit the classifier with highly specific, highly sensitive diagnosis of cytomegalovirus status.

About this clone: Its antigen is still unknown.

Germline V gene data show CDR1 as SGHNT and CDR2 as YYREEE (reference sequence). This CDR3 region has 16 residues. With V trimmed by 0 bases and J by 6 bases, 5 bases remained unmatched. Specimen: PBMCs. The sequence derives from a male donor in good health and CMV-seronegative. J is TRBJ2-3 and V is TRBV5-4; 12 nucleotides line up with TRBD2. DNA of the CDR3: TGTGCCAGCAGCTTGGAGACTAGCGGGAGTAGGGATACGCAGTATTTT. Its protein is CASSLETSGSRDTQYF. The full variable domain, its missing parts supplied by reference TRBV5-4 and TRBJ2-3, is ETGVTQSPTHLIKTRGQQVTLRCSSQSGHNTVSWYQQALGQGPQFIFQYYREEENGRGNFPPRFSGLQFPNYSSELNVNALELDDSALYLCASSLETSGSRDTQYFGPGTRLTVL.